This T cell receptor (beta chain) was identified during a study of shared clonotypes between healthy human individuals (dated by TCRdb to the early 2020s). Background for the entire study: The cohort comprised two women and a few men aged 18 to 49 years. To increase sequencing depth and limit assay-specific biases, different laboratories used diverse techniques to prepare libraries and sequence TCR repertoires. To estimate repertoire size and how much clonotypes are shared between individuals, the study performed deep sequencing of blood TCR repertoires from five healthy adults. Per donor, leukapheresis produced somewhere between about 0.94 and 9 billion PBMCs. Findings and caveats that apply to the study as a whole: Pairwise subsampling led to the expectation that sequencing depth would affect the degree of clonotype sharing among donors. The genetic and exposure-history diversity represented was limited by the small number of donors. Sampling was restricted to blood, and TCR repertoires in tissue are likely to differ from TCR repertoires in blood.

The donors were healthy, HIV-negative adults who had no recently reported acute infections or vaccinations. Only Caucasian adults living in Nashville, Tennessee, USA were represented among the donors. For unsorted samples, 100 million or so PBMCs were counted, and genomic DNA was extracted using the QIAamp DNA Blood Mini kit. After blood collection by leukapheresis, PBMCs were isolated using Ficoll-Histopaque density gradient centrifugation and then cryopreserved in the vapor phase of liquid nitrogen. As regards this clone: This receptor's antigen is unknown. One base away there is no much larger clone; base qualities are not given.

TCR CDR3 regions were amplified from genomic DNA by multiplex PCR using the deep immunoSEQ assay. Extracted genomic DNA from each cell subset was spread evenly across all wells of several immunoSEQ 96-well plates, with each plate serving as a replicate. For unsorted PBMC, approximately 300 ng of genomic DNA, equivalent to approximately 28,000 T cell genomes, went into each replicate PCR. Unsorted PBMC genomic DNA was sequenced across ten immunoSEQ deep assay plates. Purified libraries were quantified with a Qubit 3.0 fluorometer, sized on a Bioanalyzer 2100, and re-quantified with the KAPA Library Quantification kit. A separate single-read 150-cycle Illumina NextSeq 550 flow cell was used to sequence each immunoSEQ 96-well plate. The paper's data handling went like this. Because only junctional sequences without quality scores were contained in the immunoSEQ output, filtering matching that applied to full-length reads could not be performed. To assign V/J genes and CDR3, sequences were annotated using PyIR, a Python wrapper for IgBLAST v1.9, with IMGT germline references. Reads were removed for weak V/J assignments (E-value above 1e-6), missing CDR3, stop codons, out-of-frame junctions, or ambiguous translated residues. V3J clonotypes were defined as sequences sharing an identical inferred V gene, J gene, and CDR3 amino acid sequence. Percentage overlap between repertoires was computed as shared unique clonotypes divided by the size of the smaller repertoire. Three approaches were used to assess repertoire richness: RTK rarefaction, the Chao1 estimator, and Recon v2.1 estimates of unobserved clonotypes. What TCRdb holds here is the immuneACCESS table cut down to in-frame rearrangements. Part of the clones is not present; checked against another copy, under half of the missing clones reflect an unresolved V gene, and the others are unexplained. The DNA was the basis for D and trimming; V, J and clone size are from that table. The sample table holds about 470,000 clones, of which around 75% were seen once. The ten largest clonotypes hold about 13% of the sample.

Looking up the germline V gene yields CDR1 SGHDT and CDR2 YYEEEE. The germline ends are 15 bases apart after V is trimmed by 4 bases and J by 7 bases. The CDR3 runs 14 amino acids, cysteine and phenylalanine included. Just the 42-base CDR3 DNA is kept, in frame starting at base 1. Specimen: PBMCs. This sequence originates from a woman aged 35 to 49 in good health. Some clones in this sample may be carry-over from other donors' samples. The chain is made from TRBV5-6 and TRBJ1-5, and possibly TRBD1, on 5 matching bases. Here the CDR3 is given as CASSGGGVRQPQHF. The DNA reads as follows: TGTGCCAGCAGCGGGGGAGGGGTGAGGCAGCCCCAGCATTTT.